A selection of T cell receptor beta chains follows, all from one sample in a study of shared clonotypes between healthy human individuals. Only in-frame clones appear in the TCRdb table, and some are missing; sequencing was by immunoSEQ multiplex PCR. Of about 2 million clones listed, 85% to 95% are singletons. The sequenced material came from naive CD4+ T cells sorted from blood. The receptors were sampled from a man between 18 and 29 years old in good health. CDR3s include the opening cysteine and the closing phenylalanine or tryptophan. Each record gives: D gene, clone size, V gene, J gene, CDR3 protein, CDR3 DNA. The D gene is left open where the match is weak. Size is stated for part of the rows, as once, few or many counts, or as a class when the clone is expanded.

NA,NA,TRBV7-8,TRBJ1-2,CASSLAQGSYGYTF,TGTGCCAGCAGCTTAGCTCAGGGAAGCTATGGCTACACCTTC
NA,NA,TRBV6-5,TRBJ2-4,CASTSVGLAKNIQYF,TGTGCCAGCACCTCGGTGGGACTAGCCAAAAACATTCAGTACTTC
TRBD1,NA,TRBV2,TRBJ1-4,CASKKRTGAREKLFF,TGTGCCAGCAAAAAACGGACAGGGGCAAGGGAAAAACTGTTTTTT
NA,NA,TRBV6-1,TRBJ1-2,CAAIVGFYGYTF,TGTGCCGCGATAGTGGGGTTCTATGGCTACACCTTC
NA,NA,TRBV6-1,TRBJ2-7,CASSETQGFSYEQYF,TGTGCCAGCAGTGAAACTCAAGGCTTCTCCTACGAGCAGTACTTC
TRBD1,NA,TRBV5-4,TRBJ2-7,CASSPGQGSGSYEQYF,TGTGCCAGCAGCCCGGGACAGGGTTCGGGCTCCTACGAGCAGTACTTC
TRBD2,NA,TRBV5-1,TRBJ2-3,CASSFEPSGSTDTQYF,TGCGCCAGCAGCTTCGAACCTAGCGGAAGCACAGATACGCAGTATTTT
NA,NA,TRBV7-2,TRBJ1-2,CASSSIYGYTF,TGTGCCAGCAGCTCAATCTATGGCTACACCTTC
TRBD1,once,TRBV30,TRBJ1-2,CAWSARGPANYGYTF,TGTGCCTGGAGTGCCAGGGGGCCGGCTAACTATGGCTACACCTTC
NA,NA,TRBV6-1,TRBJ1-4,CASSETGRWGEKLFF,TGTGCCAGCAGTGAAACAGGGAGGTGGGGTGAAAAACTGTTTTTT
NA,NA,TRBV5-1,TRBJ2-3,CASSLAGTDTQYF,TGCGCCAGCAGCTTAGCGGGTACAGATACGCAGTATTTT
TRBD1,many,TRBV4-1,TRBJ1-2,CASSQEGGQYYGYTF,TGCGCCAGCAGCCAAGAAGGGGGCCAGTACTATGGCTACACCTTC
NA,NA,TRBV5-1,TRBJ2-3,CASSRDTNTQYF,TGCGCCAGCAGCAGGGACACCAATACGCAGTATTTT
NA,NA,TRBV5-1,TRBJ2-1,CASSLGSPSLNEQFF,TGCGCCAGCAGCTTGGGGAGTCCCTCCCTCAATGAGCAGTTCTTC
NA,NA,TRBV18,TRBJ1-2,CASSPLGIYGYTF,TGTGCCAGCTCACCCCTCGGAATCTATGGCTACACCTTC
TRBD1,NA,TRBV2,TRBJ2-2,CASSGQGADTGELFF,TGTGCCAGCAGTGGGCAGGGGGCGGACACCGGGGAGCTGTTTTTT
NA,NA,TRBV5-6,TRBJ2-7,CASSSYPGPEQYF,TGTGCCAGCTCATCCTACCCGGGGCCTGAGCAGTACTTC
NA,NA,TRBV5-1,TRBJ2-3,CASSLDPSTDTQYF,TGCGCCAGCAGCTTGGACCCCAGCACAGATACGCAGTATTTT
NA,NA,TRBV6-4,TRBJ2-7,CASSDSPSVDGPYEQYF,TGTGCCAGCAGTGACTCCCCCTCGGTTGACGGACCCTACGAGCAGTACTTC
TRBD1,NA,TRBV19,TRBJ1-5,CASKEQGVGNQPQHF,TGTGCCAGTAAGGAACAGGGGGTGGGCAATCAGCCCCAGCATTTT
NA,NA,TRBV6-5,TRBJ2-2,CEVKAGPNTGELFF,TGTGAGGTTAAGGCAGGGCCGAACACCGGGGAGCTGTTTTTT
NA,NA,TRBV7-4,TRBJ1-1,CAWSRQANTEAFF,TGTGCCTGGAGTCGACAGGCGAACACTGAAGCTTTCTTT
TRBD2,NA,TRBV7-8,TRBJ2-2,CASSNRHERGNTGELFF,TGTGCCAGCAGCAACAGACACGAGCGGGGGAACACCGGGGAGCTGTTTTTT
NA,NA,TRBV7-2,TRBJ2-2,CASSLVGGLNTGELFF,TGTGCCAGCAGCTTGGTGGGCGGACTTAACACCGGGGAGCTGTTTTTT
TRBD1,NA,TRBV23-1,TRBJ2-7,CASSGTGPGEQYF,TGCGCCAGCAGTGGGACAGGGCCAGGGGAGCAGTACTTC
NA,NA,TRBV6-1,TRBJ1-5,CASSTLGAVNQPQHF,TGTGCCAGCAGCACCCTAGGGGCCGTCAATCAGCCCCAGCATTTT
TRBD1,once,TRBV30,TRBJ1-6,CAWRVQGAGSPLHF,TGTGCCTGGAGGGTACAGGGGGCTGGGTCACCCCTCCACTTT
NA,NA,TRBV4-1,TRBJ2-7,CASSQVLFYEQYF,TGCGCCAGCAGCCAAGTCCTTTTCTACGAGCAGTACTTC
NA,once,TRBV28,TRBJ1-2,CASSLRFAGNGYTF,TGTGCCAGCAGTTTAAGGTTCGCAGGGAATGGCTACACCTTC
TRBD2,NA,TRBV5-1,TRBJ2-1,CASSLKAGGYNEQFF,TGCGCCAGCAGCCTAAAGGCGGGGGGTTACAATGAGCAGTTCTTC
NA,NA,TRBV10-3,TRBJ1-2,CAISESGTDSYGYTF,TGTGCCATCAGTGAGTCCGGGACTGATTCCTATGGCTACACCTTC
NA,NA,TRBV29-1,TRBJ1-1,CSVETRLNTEAFF,TGCAGCGTTGAAACCAGGTTGAACACTGAAGCTTTCTTT
TRBD2,NA,TRBV4-1,TRBJ2-5,CASSQIGLAAETQYF,TGCGCCAGCAGCCAAATTGGACTAGCTGCTGAGACCCAGTACTTC
NA,NA,TRBV6-1,TRBJ1-4,CASVFGTTNEKLFF,TGTGCCAGCGTGTTCGGGACAACTAATGAAAAACTGTTTTTT
NA,NA,TRBV10-2,TRBJ1-3,CASSGQKNTIYF,TGCGCCAGCAGTGGTCAGAAGAACACCATATATTTT
TRBD2,NA,TRBV11-3,TRBJ2-2,CASSSHIAGGVAGELFF,TGTGCCAGCAGCTCGCATATAGCGGGGGGTGTGGCCGGGGAGCTGTTTTTT
TRBD2,NA,TRBV5-1,TRBJ2-7,CASSPGAGGPYEQYF,TGCGCCAGCAGCCCGGGAGCGGGGGGGCCCTACGAGCAGTACTTC
NA,NA,TRBV5-1,TRBJ2-7,CASSPDGGTTYEQYF,TGCGCCAGCAGCCCGGACGGCGGGACGACCTACGAGCAGTACTTC
NA,NA,TRBV28,TRBJ1-2,CASRRTDYGYTF,TGTGCCAGCAGGAGGACAGACTATGGCTACACCTTC
NA,NA,TRBV7-2,TRBJ2-7,CASSLAPAANFYEPYF,TGTGCCAGCAGCTTAGCCCCCGCCGCCAATTTTTACGAGCCCTACTTC
NA,once,TRBV7-9,TRBJ1-3,CASSLEPQGHTIYF,TGTGCCAGCAGCTTAGAACCCCAGGGCCACACCATATATTTT
NA,NA,TRBV5-6,TRBJ2-3,CASSLRYTDTQYF,TGTGCCAGCAGCTTGCGGTACACAGATACGCAGTATTTT
NA,NA,TRBV6-5,TRBJ2-2,CASGTRADTGELFF,TGTGCCAGCGGAACTAGGGCTGACACCGGGGAGCTGTTTTTT
NA,NA,TRBV18,TRBJ1-1,CASSPLLQGEAFF,TGTGCCAGCTCACCACTCCTCCAGGGGGAAGCTTTCTTT
NA,NA,TRBV10-2,TRBJ2-1,CASTLRQYNNEQFF,TGCGCCAGCACACTAAGACAGTATAACAATGAGCAGTTCTTC
NA,NA,TRBV11-2,TRBJ2-3,CASSLEGRGADTQYF,TGTGCCAGCAGCTTAGAGGGCAGGGGGGCAGATACGCAGTATTTT
NA,NA,TRBV5-1,TRBJ1-1,CASSPSLTENTEAFF,TGCGCCAGCAGCCCAAGCCTTACAGAGAACACTGAAGCTTTCTTT
NA,NA,TRBV25-1,TRBJ2-2,CASTSDGTLPNTGELFF,TGTGCCAGCACCTCGGACGGTACCTTACCGAACACCGGGGAGCTGTTTTTT
TRBD2,NA,TRBV13,TRBJ2-3,CASSPRVAGTPGDTQYF,TGTGCCAGCAGCCCCCGTGTAGCGGGGACTCCGGGGGATACGCAGTATTTT
TRBD2,NA,TRBV6-5,TRBJ2-7,CASSSGTSGAYEQYF,TGTGCCAGCAGTAGCGGGACTAGCGGAGCCTACGAGCAGTACTTC
NA,NA,TRBV5-6,TRBJ1-6,CASSWGRENSPLHF,TGTGCCAGCAGCTGGGGACGGGAAAATTCACCCCTCCACTTT